The rows below give T cell receptor beta chains drawn from one sample of a study of blood T cell repertoires in COVID-19. Method: immunoSEQ multiplex PCR; TCRdb's copy keeps in-frame clones and lacks some. The data show approximately 91,000 clones, over 75% seen once. The sample was peripheral blood. These receptors came from a man aged 65 to 79 with acute or convalescent COVID-19. Both conserved end residues are part of each CDR3. The D gene is left open where the match is weak. The size field is filled for only some rows; it gives once, few, many or a size class.

abundance	v_gene	j_gene	d_gene	CDR3nt	CDR3aa
-	TRBV9	TRBJ2-1	-	TGTGCCAGCAGCGAATACCGGGACTCTAACTACAATGAGCAGTTCTTC	CASSEYRDSNYNEQFF
-	TRBV7-3	TRBJ2-3	-	TGTGCCAGCAGCTTAATAGGGGCAAGAGATACGCAGTATTTT	CASSLIGARDTQYF
few	TRBV5-5	TRBJ1-1	TRBD1	TGTGCCAGCAGCCCCGGGACAGGGGTCACTGAAGCTTTCTTT	CASSPGTGVTEAFF
-	TRBV28	TRBJ2-5	TRBD2	TGTGCCAGCAGGCCGGGACTAGCGGGACCGGGGACCCAGTACTTC	CASRPGLAGPGTQYF
few	TRBV7-3	TRBJ2-2	TRBD1	TGTGCCAGCAGCTCCGGGACAGGGGGACTCACCGGGGAGCTGTTTTTT	CASSSGTGGLTGELFF
-	TRBV5-6	TRBJ1-2	-	TGTGCCAGCAGCATGACGGGGGTGGCTATCTATGGCTACACCTTC	CASSMTGVAIYGYTF
few	TRBV7-2	TRBJ2-5	-	TGTGCCAGCAGCCCACCCCCGCAGGGAGAGACCCAGTACTTC	CASSPPPQGETQYF
-	TRBV24-1	TRBJ1-2	-	TGTGCCACCAGTGATTGGGGGGGATATGGCTACACCTTC	CATSDWGGYGYTF
few	TRBV6-5	TRBJ1-2	-	TGTGCCAGCAGTTACCCACCGCGGACAGCGTCCCTTCGCTACACCTTC	CASSYPPRTASLRYTF
once	TRBV28	TRBJ2-7	TRBD2	TGTGCCAGCAGTTTGGGACTAGCGGCGTACGAGCAGTACTTC	CASSLGLAAYEQYF
-	TRBV7-9	TRBJ2-5	TRBD1	TGTGCCAGCAGCTTCCCGAACCTACCGGGACAGGGCCGGGAGACCCAGTACTTC	CASSFPNLPGQGRETQYF
-	TRBV19	TRBJ1-4	TRBD1	TGTGCCAGTAGTTATAACCTACGATCGGGACAGGATAATGAAAAACTGTTTTTT	CASSYNLRSGQDNEKLFF
-	TRBV18	TRBJ1-2	-	TGTGCCAGCTCGTCACAGGGCGACTATGGCTACACCTTC	CASSSQGDYGYTF
-	TRBV3-1/TRBV3-2	TRBJ2-6	TRBD1	TGTGCCAGCAGCCAAGGCTTACCGGGACAGCTCTCTGGGGCCAACGTCCTGACTTTC	CASSQGLPGQLSGANVLTF
-	TRBV29-1	TRBJ2-2	-	TGCAGCGTTGAAGGACAGCAAACCGGGGAGCTGTTTTTT	CSVEGQQTGELFF
-	TRBV7-7	TRBJ2-2	TRBD1	TGTGCCAGCAGCCCAGGACAGGGGAATAGTCCCGGGGAGCTGTTTTTT	CASSPGQGNSPGELFF
-	TRBV5-1	TRBJ2-5	-	TGCGCCAGCAGCTGGGGGGGGCATGAGACCCAGTACTTC	CASSWGGHETQYF
-	TRBV5-6	TRBJ2-3	-	TGTGCCAGCAGCTTGCCAGGAAGCACAGATACGCAGTATTTT	CASSLPGSTDTQYF
-	TRBV18	TRBJ2-4	-	TGTGCCAGCTCATCAGGGGCTAGGGGAGCCAAAAACATTCAGTACTTC	CASSSGARGAKNIQYF
-	TRBV27	TRBJ2-3	TRBD2	TGTGCCAGCAAGGTCCTAGCGGGATTGGGTACAGATACGCAGTATTTT	CASKVLAGLGTDTQYF
-	TRBV5-4	TRBJ2-1	-	TGTGCCAGCAGCTTGGCCCTTACAGGGAGCTCCTACAATGAGCAGTTCTTC	CASSLALTGSSYNEQFF
many	TRBV6-5	TRBJ1-2	-	TGTGCCAGCGCCCCAGGGAACTATGGCTACACCTTC	CASAPGNYGYTF
-	TRBV12-3/TRBV12-4	TRBJ1-1	-	TGTGCCAGCAGTTTAAGGGGCGCTGAAGCTTTCTTT	CASSLRGAEAFF
-	TRBV28	TRBJ1-1	-	TGTGCCAGCAGTTTGTTGACAGAAAGGACTGAAGCTTTCTTT	CASSLLTERTEAFF
-	TRBV5-1	TRBJ2-5	TRBD2	TGCGCCAGCAACGTTGACAGACGGGAGGGTGGGGCCCAGTACTTC	CASNVDRREGGAQYF
-	TRBV3-1/TRBV3-2	TRBJ2-5	-	TGTGCCAGCAGCCAGCTAGCGAGGGGTGAGACCCAGTACTTC	CASSQLARGETQYF
-	TRBV28	TRBJ1-3	TRBD1	TGTGCCAGCAGTTTATTTCATGCGGGACAGGTCTCGGGAAACACCATATATTTT	CASSLFHAGQVSGNTIYF
-	TRBV27	TRBJ1-2	TRBD1	TGTGCCAGCAGTTTATCGGGGACAGGAGGGGTGGGCTACACCTTC	CASSLSGTGGVGYTF
once	TRBV7-3	TRBJ2-1	-	TGTGCCAGCAGCTCCGACTACTTCGGTGAGCAGTTCTTC	CASSSDYFGEQFF
few	TRBV6-5	TRBJ1-2	TRBD1	TGTGCCAGCAGTCCTGGGACAGATCGCTACACCTTC	CASSPGTDRYTF
-	TRBV27	TRBJ1-1	TRBD1	TGTGCCAGCAGTATCCTTGCCGGGACAGGCCCGTTGGCTGAAGCTTTCTTT	CASSILAGTGPLAEAFF
-	TRBV11-2	TRBJ2-3	TRBD2	TGTGCCAGCAGCTTAGGCGGGAGGGTGGGCACAGATACGCAGTATTTT	CASSLGGRVGTDTQYF
once	TRBV9	TRBJ1-5	-	TGTGCCAGCAGCGTAAGCCTTAATCAGCCCCAGCATTTT	CASSVSLNQPQHF
once	TRBV30	TRBJ1-2	-	TGTGCCTGGAGTGTTCACAGGGCAGGCTATGGCTACACCTTC	CAWSVHRAGYGYTF
-	TRBV10-3	TRBJ1-4	TRBD1	TGTGCCATCAGTGAACAGGGGAGTACCAATGAAAAACTGTTTTTT	CAISEQGSTNEKLFF
-	TRBV24-1	TRBJ2-6	-	TGTGCCACCAGCTCGCAGGGTATAGCACGCTCTGGGGCCAACGTCCTGACTTTC	CATSSQGIARSGANVLTF
-	TRBV19	TRBJ1-1	-	TGTGCCAGTAGTAGGCGGGGCCCTCCGTCCGACACTGAAGCTTTCTTT	CASSRRGPPSDTEAFF
once	TRBV5-8	TRBJ1-3	-	TGTGCCAGCAGTCTAGGATGGACTGGAAACACCATATATTTT	CASSLGWTGNTIYF
-	TRBV4-1	TRBJ1-2	TRBD1	TGCGCCAGCAGCCAAGAACCGGGACAGGGGTTTAACTATGGCTACACCTTC	CASSQEPGQGFNYGYTF
-	TRBV9	TRBJ2-5	-	TGTGCCAGCAGCGAACGGGGGACCACCCAAGAGACCCAGTACTTC	CASSERGTTQETQYF
-	TRBV5-1	TRBJ2-3	-	TGCGCCAGCAGCCTCTTGGCCACCACAGATACGCAGTATTTT	CASSLLATTDTQYF
-	TRBV6-1	TRBJ2-1	TRBD1	TGTGCCAGCAGTGAACGCGTGACAGGGGCCTACAATGAGCAGTTCTTC	CASSERVTGAYNEQFF
-	TRBV30	TRBJ2-1	-	TGTGCCTGGAGTGCCCCACAGGCCCGCAATGAGCAGTTCTTC	CAWSAPQARNEQFF
-	TRBV24-1	TRBJ1-2	-	TGTGCCACCAGTGATTTCCTCTATGGCTACACCTTC	CATSDFLYGYTF
-	TRBV19	TRBJ1-5	-	TGTGCCAGTAGTGCTGGCGCTCCGGGACTCCAGCCCCAGCATTTT	CASSAGAPGLQPQHF
-	TRBV9	TRBJ2-3	TRBD2	TGTGCCAGCAGCGTCTCCGGGACTAGCGGGGGAGATACGCAGTATTTT	CASSVSGTSGGDTQYF
-	TRBV10-3	TRBJ1-5	TRBD1	TGTGCCATCAGTAGTGACAGGGCTCAGCCCCAGCATTTT	CAISSDRAQPQHF
-	TRBV14	TRBJ1-3	TRBD1	TGTGCCAGCAGCCTAAAAAAATCAACCGGGACAGGGGGTGCTAGGTTAGACACCATATATTTT	CASSLKKSTGTGGARLDTIYF
-	TRBV19	TRBJ1-6	-	TGTGCCAGTAGTGTTAACAGGGTGAATTCACCCCTCCACTTT	CASSVNRVNSPLHF
-	TRBV5-1	TRBJ1-5	-	TGCGCCAGCAGCTTGACAGGGATCAATCAGCCCCAGCATTTT	CASSLTGINQPQHF
few	TRBV19	TRBJ1-1	TRBD1	TGTGCCAGTAGGACAGGGACAACTGAAGCTTTCTTT	CASRTGTTEAFF
-	TRBV5-6	TRBJ2-2	TRBD1	TGTGCCAGCAGCCCCCTGGGACAGGGGGAGATAGCCGGGGAGCTGTTTTTT	CASSPLGQGEIAGELFF
few	TRBV28	TRBJ2-3	TRBD2	TGTGCCAGCAGTTCCCTAGAGCGGGAGGGGACAGATACGCAGTATTTT	CASSSLEREGTDTQYF
-	TRBV11-2	TRBJ2-3	-	TGTGCCAGCAGCCTAGGGACTCATACGCAGTATTTT	CASSLGTHTQYF